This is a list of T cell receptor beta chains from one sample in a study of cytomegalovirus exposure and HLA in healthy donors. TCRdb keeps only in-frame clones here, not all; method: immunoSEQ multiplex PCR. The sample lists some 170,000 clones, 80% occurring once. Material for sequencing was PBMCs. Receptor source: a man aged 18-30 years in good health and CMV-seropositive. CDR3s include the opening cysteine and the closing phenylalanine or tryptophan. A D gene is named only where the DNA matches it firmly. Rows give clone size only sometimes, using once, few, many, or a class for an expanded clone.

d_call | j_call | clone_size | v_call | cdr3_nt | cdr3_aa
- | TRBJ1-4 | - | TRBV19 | TGTGCCAGTGAAGACAGTCGTGCAACTAATGAAAAACTGTTTTTT | CASEDSRATNEKLFF
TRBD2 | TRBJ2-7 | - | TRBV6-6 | TGTGCCAGCAGTTACGAGGCGGGGGGGCCTGTTTGGGAGCAGTACTTC | CASSYEAGGPVWEQYF
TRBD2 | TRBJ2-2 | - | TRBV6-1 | TGTGCCAGCAGTGAAGACGCTAGCGGGACGGAGCTGTTTTTT | CASSEDASGTELFF
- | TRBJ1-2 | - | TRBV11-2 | TGTGCCAGCAGCTTAGTTAGCTCGACAGCCTATGGCTACACCTTC | CASSLVSSTAYGYTF
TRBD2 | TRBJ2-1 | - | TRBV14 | TGTGCCAGCAGCCAAGATGTCCGGGGGGGGGAGTTCTTC | CASSQDVRGGEFF
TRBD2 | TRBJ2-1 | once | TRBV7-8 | TGTGCCAGCAGCTCGGGAGGTACTGAGCAGTTCTTC | CASSSGGTEQFF
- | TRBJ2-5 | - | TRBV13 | TGTGCCAGCAGCTTATACACGTATCAAGAGACCCAGTACTTC | CASSLYTYQETQYF
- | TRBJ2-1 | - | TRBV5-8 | TGTGCCAGCAGCAGGAGGTCCCTTAACTCATACAATGAGCAGTTCTTC | CASSRRSLNSYNEQFF
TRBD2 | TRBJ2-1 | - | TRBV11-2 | TGTGCCAGCACCCATTTCGGGGCGGGGGGGAATGAGCAGTTCTTC | CASTHFGAGGNEQFF
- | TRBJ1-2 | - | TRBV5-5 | TGTGCCAGCAGCCCTACGGGGGGCGCCATCTATGGCTACACCTTC | CASSPTGGAIYGYTF
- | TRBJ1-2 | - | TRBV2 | TGTGCCAGCAGTCTCGGGGGAGGGGGTACCGATGGCTACACCTTC | CASSLGGGGTDGYTF
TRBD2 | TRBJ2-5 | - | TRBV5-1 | TGCGCCAGCAGCTTGGGTGGCGGGGGAACGTGGGAGACCCAGTACTTC | CASSLGGGGTWETQYF
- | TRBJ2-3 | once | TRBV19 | TGTGCCAGTAGTGGAGATCGCACAGATACGCAGTATTTT | CASSGDRTDTQYF
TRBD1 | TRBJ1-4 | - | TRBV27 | TGTGCCAGCAGTAGTGGGACAGTTGAAAAACTGTTTTTT | CASSSGTVEKLFF
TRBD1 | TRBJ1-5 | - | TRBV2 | TGTGCCAGCAGCTACACAGGGGGCCCGAATCAGCCCCAGCATTTT | CASSYTGGPNQPQHF
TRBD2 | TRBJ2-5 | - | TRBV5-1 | TGCGCCAGCAGCCTGGGGACTAGCGGGGGGGAAGCGGAGACCCAGTACTTC | CASSLGTSGGEAETQYF
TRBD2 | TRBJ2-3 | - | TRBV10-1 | TGCGCCAGCAGTGACGGCGGACTAGGGAACACAGATACGCAGTATTTT | CASSDGGLGNTDTQYF
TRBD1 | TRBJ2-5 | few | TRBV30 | TGTGCCTGGAGCAGGGGGCAAGAGACCCAGTACTTC | CAWSRGQETQYF